The 16 T cell receptor beta chains below all came from one sample that was sequenced in a study of blood T cell repertoires in COVID-19 (TCRdb year 2020). To prepare the library, the immunoSEQ multiplex PCR assay was applied. TCRdb retrieved this table from immuneACCESS and kept in-frame rearrangements only. Not all clones are present; in checked studies, unresolved V genes account for under half, and no reason is known for the remainder. Across this sample there are about 310,000 clones, with roughly 85% seen only once. The ten most abundant clones make up 1.5% to 2% of the sample. Sequencing was done on a sample of PBMCs or T cells enriched from blood (not recorded which). The receptors derive from a woman aged 30 to 39 who had been exposed to COVID-19.

The J gene is TRBJ2-4, the V gene TRBV4-1, with TRBD1 as a possible D gene (6 bases). The CDR3 contains 17 residues. The V end was cut by 1 base, the J end by 3 bases, with 16 bases between. The V gene's germline CDR1 is MGHRA and CDR2 YSYEKL. CDR3 residues: CASSQGRAQGSKNIQYF. As DNA, the CDR3 is TGCGCCAGCAGCCAAGGCCGGGCACAGGGCAGCAAAAACATTCAGTACTTC.

This clone was found once. The V and J genes are TRBV10-3 and TRBJ1-5; the match to TRBD1 covers 7 bases. Per the germline V gene, CDR1 is ENHRY and CDR2 is SYGVKD. V gave up 2 bases and J gave up 4 bases; unmatched junction bases: 8. The CDR3 is 16 amino acids. The CDR3 loop reads CAISELSLQGNQPQHF. The DNA for the CDR3 is TGTGCCATCAGTGAGCTGAGCCTACAGGGGAATCAGCCCCAGCATTTT.

The V and J genes are TRBV28 and TRBJ1-3; 12 bases line up with TRBD1. CDR1 is MDHEN, CDR2 SYDVKM, per germline. The CDR3 is 16 amino acids. V lost 7 bases, J lost 4 bases, and 8 bases stayed unmatched. The CDR3 DNA follows: TGTGCCAGCATAACAGCGGGACAGGGGGCCGGAAACACCATATATTTT. Protein: CASITAGQGAGNTIYF.

The rearrangement uses TRBV25-1 and TRBJ2-5; 8 bases fit TRBD1. CDR3 length equals 15 residues. The junction had 10 bases not matched to a gene; V was cut back by 6 bases and J by 4 bases. Looked up from germline, CDR1 is MGHDK and CDR2 is SYGVNS. The CDR3 DNA is TGTGCCAGCAGGAGGACAGGGTCGGGCGGAGAGACCCAGTACTTC. Encoded protein: CASRRTGSGGETQYF.

The genes are TRBV2 and TRBJ1-3; possibly TRBD1 for D (6 bases). This CDR3 contains 17 residues. Germline lookup yields CDR1 SNHLY and CDR2 FYNNEI. V dropped 6 bases and J dropped 0 bases, with 18 bases sitting between them. As DNA, the CDR3 is TGTGCCAGCAGCCGGACAGTTATTAAGGGCTCTGGAAACACCATATATTTT. Protein: CASSRTVIKGSGNTIYF.

This sequence joins TRBV30 and TRBJ1-2; 7 bases are shared with TRBD1. Germline V gene sequence: CDR1 GTSNPN, CDR2 SVGIG (reference sequence). The CDR3 is 17 amino acids. Germline trimming cut 4 bases from V and 0 bases from J; bases unmatched to any gene: 14. The CDR3, as DNA: TGTGCCTGGAAGGGGACAGTAAGAGAAGTAGCTAACTATGGCTACACCTTC. Translated, it gives CAWKGTVREVANYGYTF.

This sequence joins TRBV5-1 and TRBJ2-1; D may be TRBD1 (5 bases). Per the germline V gene, CDR1 is SGHRS and CDR2 is YFSETQ. With 4 bases removed from V and 9 bases from J, the gap between germline ends came to 20 bases. The CDR3 consists of 15 residues. The CDR3 DNA follows: TGCGCCAGCAGCGGTAATGTTGCAGGGATAACTGAGCAGTTCTTC. Encoded protein: CASSGNVAGITEQFF.

This chain links TRBV6-5 with TRBJ1-6; TRBD1 agrees at 9 bases. In germline, CDR1 is MNHEY, CDR2 SVGAGI. The CDR3 is made up of 13 amino acids. V trimming: 6 bases; J trimming: 10 bases; junction bases outside the gene matches: 4. The CDR3 coding sequence is TGTGCCAGCAGGGGACAGGGTGGATCACCCCTCCACTTT. Amino acids: CASRGQGGSPLHF.

The chain carries TRBV3-1 (or the pseudogene TRBV3-2) and TRBJ1-2; 8 bases agree with TRBD1. Trimming took 1 base from V and 5 from J; bases not matched to a gene: 6. Germline loops: CDR1 LGHDT, CDR2 YNNKEL (reference sequence). This CDR3 contains 15 residues. DNA of the CDR3: TGTGCCAGCAGCCAAGTGCACGGACAGGGTTATGGCTACACCTTC. Its protein product is CASSQVHGQGYGYTF.

The chain joins TRBV30 to TRBJ2-7; 9 bases fit TRBD2. This CDR3 spans 13 amino acids. Looked up from germline, CDR1 is GTSNPN and CDR2 is SVGIG (reference sequence). The trim removed 3 bases at V and 7 bases at J, leaving 7 bases unmatched. This chain's CDR3 is CAWRIAGGREQYF. The DNA of the CDR3 is TGTGCCTGGAGAATCGCGGGGGGGCGTGAGCAGTACTTC.

This sequence joins TRBV19 and TRBJ1-1, with a tentative D call TRBD1 (6 bases). This CDR3 contains 15 residues. V was clipped by 4 bases and J by 3 bases, with 15 bases between them. CDR1 and CDR2 from the germline V gene are LNHDA and SQIVND (reference sequence). CDR3 loop: CASSKGGRVDTEAFF. The DNA of the CDR3 is TGTGCCAGTAGTAAGGGGGGGCGCGTGGACACTGAAGCTTTCTTT.

V gene TRBV5-6 combines with J gene TRBJ1-5; 9 nucleotides match TRBD1. J was trimmed by 4 bases and V by 1 base; bases with no gene match: 3. Germline lookup yields CDR1 SGHDT and CDR2 YYEEEE. CDR3 length: 15 residues. The CDR3 DNA sequence: TGTGCCAGCAGCTTGCGACAGGGGGGAAATCAGCCCCAGCATTTT. Translating it yields CASSLRQGGNQPQHF.

This chain links TRBV7-6 with TRBJ1-5; D not certain. Germline CDR1 and CDR2: SGHVS and FNYEAQ. This CDR3 has 15 amino acids. Trimming cost V 1 base and J 1 base, with 8 bases left between them. CDR3 protein: CASSLVEGSNQPQHF. The CDR3 bases are TGTGCCAGCAGCTTAGTGGAGGGAAGCAATCAGCCCCAGCATTTT.

There are a few counts of this clone. This sequence joins TRBV5-6 and TRBJ1-5; 11 bases fit TRBD1. V lost 5 bases to trimming and J lost 4 bases; unmatched junction nucleotides: 8. The CDR3 is made up of 16 amino acids. Germline V gene lookup returns CDR1 SGHDT and CDR2 YYEEEE. CDR3 sequence (DNA): TGTGCCAGCAGAGTGGGTGGACAGGGGGCGAATCAGCCCCAGCATTTT. Amino acids: CASRVGGQGANQPQHF. The variable domain in full, with the rest retrieved from reference TRBV5-6 and TRBJ1-5, is DAGVTQSPTHLIKTRGQQVTLRCSPKSGHDTVSWYQQALGQGPQFIFQYYEEEERQRGNFPDRFSGHQFPNYSSELNVNALLLGDSALYLCASRVGGQGANQPQHFGDGTRLSIL.

The V call is TRBV19, the J call TRBJ2-2; no clear D gene. The V end was cut by 1 base, the J end by 7 bases, with 4 bases between. The germline CDR1 and CDR2 sequences are LNHDA and SQIVND (reference sequence). The CDR3 consists of 12 residues. The CDR3 loop reads CASSIVDGELFF. As DNA, the CDR3 is TGTGCCAGTAGTATAGTAGACGGGGAGCTGTTTTTT.

This clone was recorded a few times. The rearrangement links TRBV30 to TRBJ2-3; maybe TRBD1 (6 bases). Germline V gives CDR1 GTSNPN, CDR2 SVGIG (reference sequence). This CDR3 has 12 residues. V gave up 7 bases and J gave up 8 bases, with 16 bases separating them. The CDR3 region has the DNA TGTGCCTCGAAGGGGGAAGCGGTTACGCAGTATTTT. Protein sequence: CASKGEAVTQYF.